This T cell receptor beta chain originates from a study of CD8 T cells in Susac syndrome. V shed 3 bases, J shed 3 bases, and the junction held 7 bases outside the gene matches. In germline, CDR1 is KGHSH, CDR2 LQKENI. This CDR3 region has 16 residues. When the RNA was reverse transcribed, random hexamers were used with an input of 0.5 to 1 ug. The CDR3 of TCR beta was amplified by immunoSEQ multiplex PCR across 54 Vbeta and 13 Jbeta. TCRdb used MiXCR to reprocess the immunoSEQ multiplex PCR reads, holding one entry per CDR3 protein. Of under 200,000 distinct CDR3 sequences in the sample, 85% to 95% are singletons; the top ten hold about 0.1%. Bulk CD8+ and CD4+ cells came from magnetic negative isolation; CD8+ TEMRA by FACS.

The chain couples TRBV18 to TRBJ1-4, with 7 bases that match TRBD1. The sequence came from a human donor in good health. Sequenced input: CD4+ T cells from PBMCs. The CDR3 nucleotides are TGTGCCAGCTCACCGGGTTCCGACAGGGCTAATGAAAAACTGTTTTTT. It codes for CASSPGSDRANEKLFF.